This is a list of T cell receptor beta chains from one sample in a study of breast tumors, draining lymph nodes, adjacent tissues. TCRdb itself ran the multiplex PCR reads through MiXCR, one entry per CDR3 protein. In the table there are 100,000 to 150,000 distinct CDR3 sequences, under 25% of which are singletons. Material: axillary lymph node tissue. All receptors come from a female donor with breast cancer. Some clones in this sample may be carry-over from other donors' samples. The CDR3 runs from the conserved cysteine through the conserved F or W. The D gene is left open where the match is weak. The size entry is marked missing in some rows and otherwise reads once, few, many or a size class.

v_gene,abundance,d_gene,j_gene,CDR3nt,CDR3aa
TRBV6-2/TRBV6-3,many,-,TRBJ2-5,TGTGCCAGCAGTTACTCGAGTACAAAAGAGACCCAGTACTTC,CASSYSSTKETQYF
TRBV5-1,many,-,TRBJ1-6,TGCGCCAGCAGCTTCGGTCTAGGGGATTCACCCCTCCACTTT,CASSFGLGDSPLHF
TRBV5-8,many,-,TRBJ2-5,TGTGCCAGCAGCCCCGGGGGCAGGGTACAAGAGACCCAGTACTTC,CASSPGGRVQETQYF
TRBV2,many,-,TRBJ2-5,TGTGCCAGCTACCAAGAGACCCAGTACTTC,CASYQETQYF
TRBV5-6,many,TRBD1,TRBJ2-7,TGTGCCAGCAGCTCGGGACAGGGGTACGAGCAGTACTTC,CASSSGQGYEQYF
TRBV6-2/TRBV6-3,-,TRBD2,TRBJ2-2,TGTGCCAGCAAGACTAGCGGATTGGGCAATGGGGAGCTGTTTTTT,CASKTSGLGNGELFF
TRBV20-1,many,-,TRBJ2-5,TGCAGTGCTCACTATGTAGAGACCCAGTACTTC,CSAHYVETQYF
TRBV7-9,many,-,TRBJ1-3,TGTGCCAGCAGCCGTGGTTCGGCTGGAAACACCATATATTTT,CASSRGSAGNTIYF
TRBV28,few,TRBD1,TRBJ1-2,TGTGCCAGCAGTCGATTAAGGACAGGGGGCTTTGGCTACACCTTC,CASSRLRTGGFGYTF
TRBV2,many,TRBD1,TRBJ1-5,TGTGCCAGCAGTCTCGGACAGGCCCGCAATCAGCCCCAGCATTTT,CASSLGQARNQPQHF
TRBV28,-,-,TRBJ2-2,TGTGCCAGCAGTTTAGGGGGCGTCGGGGAGCTGTTTTTT,CASSLGGVGELFF
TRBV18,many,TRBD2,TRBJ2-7,TGTGCCAGCTCTACTAGCGGATACTACGAGCAGTACTTC,CASSTSGYYEQYF
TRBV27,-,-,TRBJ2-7,TGTGCCAGCAGTCTATCGGTGGGGCCCTACGAGCAGCACTTC,CASSLSVGPYEQHF
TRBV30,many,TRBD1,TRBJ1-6,TGTGCCTGGAGTGTGGACCGGGACAGGGGGCAGTCACCCCTCCACTTT,CAWSVDRDRGQSPLHF
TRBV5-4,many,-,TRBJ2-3,TGTGCCAGCAGCTTGGGCGGGATGCCCTCTAGCACAGATACGCAGTATTTT,CASSLGGMPSSTDTQYF
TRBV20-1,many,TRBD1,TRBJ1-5,TGCAGTGCTAGGGGGACAGTTTGGCAGCAGCCCCAGCATTTT,CSARGTVWQQPQHF
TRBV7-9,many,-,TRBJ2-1,TGTGCCAGCAGCTCTCGAGGGGGGGGTAACAATGAGCAGTTCTTC,CASSSRGGGNNEQFF
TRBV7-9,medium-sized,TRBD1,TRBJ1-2,TGTGCCAGCAGCCCGGGGACAGGGCCCGGCTATGGCTACACCTTC,CASSPGTGPGYGYTF
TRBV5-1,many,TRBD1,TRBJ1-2,TGCGCCAGCAGCTGGGGGACAGCTAACTATGGCTACACCTTC,CASSWGTANYGYTF
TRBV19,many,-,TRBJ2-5,TGTGCCAGTAGTCCGGAGGGCAGGGCTGCAGAGACCCAGTACTTC,CASSPEGRAAETQYF
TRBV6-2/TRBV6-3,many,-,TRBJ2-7,TGTGCCAGCAGTTATCTTTACGAGCAGTACTTC,CASSYLYEQYF
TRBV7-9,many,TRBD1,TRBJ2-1,TGTGCCAGCAGCTTCTACCGGGACAGTAACAATGAGCAGTTCTTC,CASSFYRDSNNEQFF
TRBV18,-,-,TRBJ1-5,TGTGCCAGCTCCCCCAGCTTAGGTCAGCCCCAGCATTTT,CASSPSLGQPQHF
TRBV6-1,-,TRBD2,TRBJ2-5,TGTGCCAGCAGTGAACGAGTAGCTAGCGGAGAGACCCAGTACTTC,CASSERVASGETQYF
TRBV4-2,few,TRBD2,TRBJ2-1,TGTGCCAGCAAAAAAGCGGGAGGGCCTTACAATGAGCAGTTCTTC,CASKKAGGPYNEQFF
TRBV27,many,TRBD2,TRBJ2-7,TGTGCCAGCAGTTTGAAGGGACTAGCGTCTTACGAGCAGTACTTC,CASSLKGLASYEQYF
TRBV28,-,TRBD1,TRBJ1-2,TGTGCCAGCAGTCCAGACAGGGGAGTAAATGGCTACACCTTC,CASSPDRGVNGYTF
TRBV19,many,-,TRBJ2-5,TGTGCCAGTAGTATAGGATATGGGGAGATGGAGACCCAGTACTTC,CASSIGYGEMETQYF
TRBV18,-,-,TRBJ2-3,TGTGCCAGCTCACCTACCCTTCTCACAGATACGCAGTATTTT,CASSPTLLTDTQYF
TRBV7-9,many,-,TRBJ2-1,TGTGCCAGCAGCTTAGGACTTTTCTACAATGAGCAGTTCTTC,CASSLGLFYNEQFF
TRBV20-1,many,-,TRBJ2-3,TGCAGTGCTACCCTAGAAGATACGCAGTATTTT,CSATLEDTQYF
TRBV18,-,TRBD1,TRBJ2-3,TGTGCCAGCTCACCGAGGGACAGGGCCATCACAGATACGCAGTATTTT,CASSPRDRAITDTQYF
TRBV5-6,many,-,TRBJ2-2,TGTGCCAGCAGCTTGGGACTCCCGCCCCTGGAGCTGTTTTTT,CASSLGLPPLELFF
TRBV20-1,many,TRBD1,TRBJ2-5,TGCAGTGCTAGAACCGGGACAGGGGGCGCGGGTGTTCAGACCCAGTACTTC,CSARTGTGGAGVQTQYF
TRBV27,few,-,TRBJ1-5,TGTGCCAGCAGTTTCAACGGGGAAGTCCATCAGCCCCAGCATTTT,CASSFNGEVHQPQHF
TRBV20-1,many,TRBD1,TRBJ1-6,TGCAGTGCATTTAAGACAGGGCGCAATTCACCCCTCCACTTT,CSAFKTGRNSPLHF
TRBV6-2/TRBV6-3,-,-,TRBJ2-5,TGTGCCAGCAGTCGATCCCTTCGGGAGACCCAGTACTTC,CASSRSLRETQYF
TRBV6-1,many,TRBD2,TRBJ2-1,TGTGCCACCCCGAAGGGACTAGTGAACAATGAGCAGTTCTTC,CATPKGLVNNEQFF
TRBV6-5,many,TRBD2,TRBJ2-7,TGTGCCAGCAGTTACGGGGGACTACCCTACGAGCAGTACTTC,CASSYGGLPYEQYF
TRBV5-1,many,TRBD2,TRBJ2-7,TGCGCCAGCAGCCCGGGACTAGCGGGAGGTATCTTGAACGAGCAGTACTTC,CASSPGLAGGILNEQYF
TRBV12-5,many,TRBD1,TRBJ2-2,TGTGCTAGTGGTTTGGTACAGGGGGTGGCCGGGGAGCTGTTTTTT,CASGLVQGVAGELFF
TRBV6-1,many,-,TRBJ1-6,TGTGCCAGCAGTGCCCCGGGCCCGACTAATTCACCCCTCCACTTT,CASSAPGPTNSPLHF
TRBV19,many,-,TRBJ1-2,TGTGCCAGTAGTATAAGGACAGTCCAAGGAGCTAACTATGGCTACACCTTC,CASSIRTVQGANYGYTF
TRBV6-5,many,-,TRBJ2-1,TGTGCCAGCAGTGCACGGGCTGCACCTTACAATGAGCAGTTCTTC,CASSARAAPYNEQFF
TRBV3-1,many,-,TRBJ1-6,TGTGCCAGCAGCCATTCCGCGAGGCAGTCACCCCTCCACTTT,CASSHSARQSPLHF
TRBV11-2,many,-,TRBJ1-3,TGTGCCAGCACCCTCCCAGGGGCCGCTGGAAACACCATATATTTT,CASTLPGAAGNTIYF
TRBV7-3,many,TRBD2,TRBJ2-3,TGTGCCAGCAGCAAGAATAGCGGGGGAACAGATACGCAGTATTTT,CASSKNSGGTDTQYF
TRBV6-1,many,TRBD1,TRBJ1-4,TGTGCCAGCAGTGAATGGGGACAGACTAATGAAAAACTGTTTTTT,CASSEWGQTNEKLFF
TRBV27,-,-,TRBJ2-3,TGTGCCAGCAGTTCCACGGCTCGGGGAGCGGGTTCAGATACGCAGTATTTT,CASSSTARGAGSDTQYF
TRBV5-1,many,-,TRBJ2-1,TGCGCCAGCAGCCCGGACCAAAATGAGCAGTTCTTC,CASSPDQNEQFF
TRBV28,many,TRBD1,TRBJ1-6,TGTGCCAGCAGTCAAGCCAGGGGGAGCTTTAATTCACCCCTCCACTTT,CASSQARGSFNSPLHF
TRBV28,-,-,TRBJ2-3,TGTGCCAGCAGTCTCAGGGGTGCGGGCGCAGATACGCAGTATTTT,CASSLRGAGADTQYF
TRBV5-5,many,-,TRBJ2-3,TGTGCCAGCATCAACAGGGTCGGGTTTAGCACAGATACGCAGTATTTT,CASINRVGFSTDTQYF
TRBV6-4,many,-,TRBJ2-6,TGTGCCAGCAGTGACTCCACCGCCGGGGGACTGCCCTCTGGGGCCAACGTCCTGACTTTC,CASSDSTAGGLPSGANVLTF
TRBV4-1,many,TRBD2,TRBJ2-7,TGCGCCAGCAGCCCAAGTAGCGGGAACTTTGCCTACGAGCAGTACTTC,CASSPSSGNFAYEQYF
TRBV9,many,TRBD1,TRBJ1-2,TGTGCCAGCAGCGTAGGACAGGGGGTATATGGCTACACCTTC,CASSVGQGVYGYTF
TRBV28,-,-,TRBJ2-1,TGTGCCAGCAGTTTACCTGGACCTCCGAATGAGCAGTTCTTC,CASSLPGPPNEQFF
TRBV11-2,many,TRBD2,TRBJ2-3,TGTGCCAGCAACCTAGCGGGAGGTAGAGATACGCAGTATTTT,CASNLAGGRDTQYF